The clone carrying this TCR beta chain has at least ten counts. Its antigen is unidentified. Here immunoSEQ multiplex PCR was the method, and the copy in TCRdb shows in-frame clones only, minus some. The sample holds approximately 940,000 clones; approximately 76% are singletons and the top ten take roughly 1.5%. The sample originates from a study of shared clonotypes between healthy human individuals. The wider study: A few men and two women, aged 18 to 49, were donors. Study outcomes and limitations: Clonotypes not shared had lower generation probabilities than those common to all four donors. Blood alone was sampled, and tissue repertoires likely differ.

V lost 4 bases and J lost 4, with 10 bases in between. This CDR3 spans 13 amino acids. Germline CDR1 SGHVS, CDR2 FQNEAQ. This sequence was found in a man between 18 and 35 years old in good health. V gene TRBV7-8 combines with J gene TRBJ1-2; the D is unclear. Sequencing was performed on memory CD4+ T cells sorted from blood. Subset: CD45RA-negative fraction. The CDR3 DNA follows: TGTGCCAGCAGCTCCGGCGGTCCCTATGGCTACACCTTC. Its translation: CASSSGGPYGYTF.